The present TCR beta chain was sequenced within a study of blood T cells in healthy people across ages (dated by TCRdb to 2014 to 2015). Study-wide context: In model experiments, template switching captured about one uniquely barcoded TCR beta cDNA molecule for every two T cells. For two donors (one aged 18 to 29 and one aged 80 or older), the study analyzed two additional independent replicas of 1 million unique cDNA reads from the same blood draw. Using deep sequencing normalized with unique cDNA molecular identifiers, the study measured how TCR beta repertoire diversity changes with age. To avoid experimental bias, donors of different ages were spread randomly across the sequencing lanes. The donors were split into four age groups: young (average about 15 years), middle-aged (around 40), aged (more than 60) and long-lived (approximately 80).

Donors were roughly 40 systemically healthy Caucasian individuals from Russia aged 6 to 90 years. Around 10 milliliters of peripheral blood were collected from each donor into EDTA-treated Vacutainer tubes. Ficoll-Paque density-gradient centrifugation was used to isolate PBMCs, with at least 7 million obtained per sample. Total RNA was extracted from PBMCs with Trizol reagent, with at least 5 micrograms obtained per sample. The percentages of naive CD45RAhigh/CD27high T cells were determined by flow cytometry on a PBMC aliquot from every donor. As to this clonotype: Its antigen has not been determined. The input lacks base qualities; no much larger clone sits a single base away.

Preparation of the library involved 5' RACE. TCRdb names Illumina HiSeq 2500 as the instrument used. A second 7 to 11 cycle PCR used a sample-barcoded 5' primer and a J-beta primer mix. A unique molecular identifier was introduced onto each TCR beta cDNA molecule by a template-switch 5' adaptor carrying 12 random nucleotides. At least 2.5 million CDR3-containing paired-end reads were obtained from each sample. The Mint cDNA synthesis kit, primed by a TRBC-specific oligonucleotide, was used to synthesize first-strand cDNA from all RNA. Following uracil-DNA glycosylase treatment, a first 18-cycle PCR with universal primers M1SS and BC2_uni_R was performed on all cDNA. As for the authors' bioinformatics: For normalization, 1 million high-quality reads were randomly selected from each sample, with every read carrying a distinct molecular identifier. Reads sharing molecular identifiers were discarded rather than binned into consensus sequences. MiTCR, run with a Q25 quality threshold and the strictest error-elimination algorithm, handled CDR3 identification, clonotype clustering and error correction. A nonparametric unseen species model with Euler transformation was used to estimate a lower bound on total TCR beta diversity. TCRdb itself trimmed the public reads at Q25 with fastp, ran MiXCR and retained productive beta chains. Each CDR3 protein gets just one entry, which takes the most common genes and DNA from the rows behind it. These V and J calls rely on TCRdb rather than the paper's analysis. The sample profile shows around 1.5 million distinct CDR3 sequences; roughly 59% of them were found once. The top ten clones comprise 6.5% to 8% of the sample.

General conclusions and limits of the study: Compared with the aged group, the long-lived group had more naive CD4+ T cells, fewer expanded clones and increased TCR diversity, a pattern suggesting age selection. Conclusive comparison of naive and antigen-experienced compartments was prevented by the profiling of bulk unsorted PBMCs. Estimates of total diversity from one million sequenced T cells were regarded as lower bounds and underestimates. Because the CMV infection status of the donors was unknown, age-related changes in expanded clonotypes may potentially have been confounded. As age increased, observed TCR beta diversity per million T cells dropped in a roughly linear way, and a significant reduction was already evident by age 40. The percentage of naive T cells measured by flow cytometry correlated strongly with observed TCR beta diversity.

V and J lose 1 base and 7 bases, and a span of 16 bases separates them. Including cysteine and phenylalanine, the CDR3 has 16 amino acids. The entry retains the CDR3 DNA only, 48 bases that are in frame from base 1. CDR1 SGHDN and CDR2 FVKESK are derived from the germline V gene. This sequence was found in a man between 18 and 29 years old in good health. Input material: blood. The chain is made from TRBV14 and TRBJ1-4, with the D gene call left open. The CDR3 reads as follows: CASSQVGGLSGEKLFF. In nucleotide form, the sequence is TGTGCCAGCAGCCAAGTGGGCGGACTCTCGGGTGAAAAACTGTTTTTT.